This T cell receptor beta chain came from a study of blood T cells in healthy people across ages. Findings and caveats of the study: Expanded clonotype shifts may have been confounded, as the donors had an unknown CMV status. Underestimates were what the diversity estimates from one million T cells were considered to be.

The count of this clonotype is one. Its antigen is undetermined. The CDR3 extends over 16 amino acids. Germline V gene lookup returns CDR1 DFQATT and CDR2 SNEGSKA (reference sequence). Trimming cost V 0 bases and J 3 bases; bases outside gene matches: 3. A second about 6 to 12 cycle PCR used barcoded and J-beta primers. The template-switch adaptor was a 5' adaptor with 12 random nucleotides. It tagged each cDNA molecule. MiXCR was run by TCRdb on the 5' RACE reads, yielding one entry per CDR3 protein. The profile shows about 780,000 distinct CDR3 sequences, around 45% of them singletons. Material for sequencing was blood. This sequence originates from a man older than 75 in good health. V gene TRBV20-1 combines with J gene TRBJ2-1; TRBD2 agrees at 12 bases. CDR3 nucleotide sequence: TGCAGTGCTAGAGATCTGACTAGCGGGAGCTACAATGAGCAGTTCTTC. It translates to CSARDLTSGSYNEQFF.